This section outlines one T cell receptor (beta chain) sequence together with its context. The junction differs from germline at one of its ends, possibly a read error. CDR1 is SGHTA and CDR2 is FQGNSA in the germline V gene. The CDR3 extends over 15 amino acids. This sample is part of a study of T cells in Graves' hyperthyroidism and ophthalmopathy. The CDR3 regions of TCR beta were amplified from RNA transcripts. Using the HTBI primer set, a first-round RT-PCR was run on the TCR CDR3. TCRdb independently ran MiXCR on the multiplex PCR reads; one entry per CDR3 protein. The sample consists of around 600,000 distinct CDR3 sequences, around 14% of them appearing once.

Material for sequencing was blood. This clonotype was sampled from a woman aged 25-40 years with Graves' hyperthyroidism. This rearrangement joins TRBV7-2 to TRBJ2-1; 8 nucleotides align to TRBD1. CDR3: CANSLETGVFNEQFF. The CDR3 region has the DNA TGTGCCAACAGCTTAGAGACAGGGGTTTTCAATGAGCAGTTCTTC.